This entry lists 23 T cell receptor beta chains sequenced from one sample in a study of T cell responses to AZD1222 COVID-19 vaccine. Clones were sequenced by immunoSEQ multiplex PCR, and TCRdb holds only the in-frame ones, with some missing. The sample has 150,000 to 200,000 clones, approximately 90% seen once. The sample here was peripheral blood, taken on day 0 of AZD1222 vaccination. These receptors were obtained from an adult in good health.

The V call is TRBV6-5, the J call TRBJ2-7; the match to TRBD1 covers 9 bases. The CDR3 length is 13 residues. Germline V gene sequence: CDR1 MNHEY, CDR2 SVGAGI. Germline trimming cut 4 bases from V and 6 bases from J; bases unmatched to any gene: 4. CDR3 in DNA: TGTGCCAGCAGTTCAACAGGGGGCGGCGAGCAGTACTTC. Protein sequence: CASSSTGGGEQYF.

This sequence joins TRBV7-2 and TRBJ2-5; tentatively, D is TRBD1 (6 bases). This CDR3 is 14 amino acids long. Germline V gene data show CDR1 as SGHTA and CDR2 as FQGNSA. V was cut by 4 bases and J by 5 bases, with 14 bases left in between. The CDR3 DNA follows: TGTGCCAGCAGCTCGTCCAGGGGTTGGGAGACCCAGTACTTC. Translating it yields CASSSSRGWETQYF.

The chain joins TRBV6-4 to TRBJ2-7; TRBD1 matches at 7 bases. Germline V gives CDR1 MRHNA, CDR2 SNTAGT. V lost 2 bases and J lost 7; bases outside the gene matches: 8. The CDR3 has 14 residues. The DNA for the CDR3 is TGTGCCAGCAGTGACCCTGACAGGGTTCGGGAGCAGTACTTC. This translates into CASSDPDRVREQYF.

This clone was counted a few times. V gene TRBV7-2 combines with J gene TRBJ2-1, with D unresolved. Germline V lookup: CDR1 SGHTA, CDR2 FQGNSA. This CDR3 contains 15 residues. V lost 2 bases and J 2 bases, leaving 10 bases between the germline ends. The CDR3 DNA follows: TGTGCCAGCAGCTTATCGGAGAGTCCCTACAATGAGCAGTTCTTC. Its protein product is CASSLSESPYNEQFF.

V and J are TRBV29-1 and TRBJ1-2, with unresolved D. In germline, CDR1 is SQVTM, CDR2 ANQGSEA. Trimming removed 5 bases from V and 0 bases from J, with 7 bases in between. CDR3 length: 12 amino acids. The CDR3 DNA follows: TGCAGCGTTAAGGCAGCTAACTATGGCTACACCTTC. This sequence encodes CSVKAANYGYTF.

The chain recombines TRBV6-5 with TRBJ2-7; D not certain. There are 11 residues in the CDR3. Germline assignment: CDR1 MNHEY and CDR2 SVGAGI. The V end was cut by 1 base, the J end by 4 bases, with 2 bases between. CDR3 nucleotide sequence: TGTGCCAGCAGTTACTTGTACGAGCAGTACTTC. Amino acids: CASSYLYEQYF.

CDR3 amino acids: CASSSARDSPLHF. The CDR3 DNA reads TGTGCCAGTAGTAGTGCTAGGGACTCACCCCTCCACTTT. The chain couples TRBV19 to TRBJ1-6; D is possibly TRBD1 (5 bases). Germline V gene lookup returns CDR1 LNHDA and CDR2 SQIVND (reference sequence). There are 13 residues in the CDR3. The V and J ends lost 4 bases and 10 bases respectively, with 11 bases between them.

The CDR3, as DNA: TGTGCCAGCAGCGTGGACGGGCGTACTGAAGCTTTCTTT. Its protein product is CASSVDGRTEAFF. The chain is built from TRBV9 and TRBJ1-1; D gene unclear. V gave up 2 bases and J gave up 5 bases, with 10 bases separating them. The CDR3 consists of 13 residues. Germline V gene sequence: CDR1 SGDLS, CDR2 YYNGEE.

The chain is built from TRBV6-4 and TRBJ2-2; 12 bases map to TRBD2. This CDR3 is 19 amino acids long. Germline V gene data show CDR1 as MRHNA and CDR2 as SNTAGT. V was clipped by 4 bases and J by 0 bases; unmatched bases: 9. CDR3 amino acids: CASSVLAGGLTSNTGELFF. The CDR3 coding sequence is TGTGCCAGCAGTGTTCTAGCGGGGGGGCTTACTTCGAACACCGGGGAGCTGTTTTTT.

This clone has a single count. This chain uses TRBV5-1 with TRBJ1-3; the D is unclear. Germline V CDR1 and CDR2: SGHRS, YFSETQ. Trimming removed 0 bases at V and 1 base at J, with 14 bases between. This CDR3 is 17 amino acids long. CDR3: CASSLGQVSGSGNTIYF. CDR3 DNA sequence: TGCGCCAGCAGCTTGGGTCAGGTATCCGGGTCTGGAAACACCATATATTTT.

The chain employs TRBV5-6 and TRBJ2-7; D possibly matches TRBD1 or TRBD2 (6 bases each). The CDR3 is 15 residues long. With 4 bases removed from V and 5 bases from J, the gap between germline ends came to 19 bases. The germline gives CDR1 SGHDT, CDR2 YYEEEE. CDR3 in DNA: TGTGCCAGCAGCGGGGGGTGGACAGTTTGGGACGAGCAGTACTTC. It yields the protein CASSGGWTVWDEQYF.

The rearrangement joins TRBV5-1 to TRBJ1-2; 10 bases match TRBD1. The J segment lost 5 bases and the V segment lost 4 bases, leaving 8 bases of the junction unmatched. This CDR3 spans 15 amino acids. Germline V lookup: CDR1 SGHRS, CDR2 YFSETQ. This CDR3 reads CASSGTGDVTYGYTF. The CDR3 nucleotides are TGCGCCAGCAGCGGGACAGGGGACGTAACATATGGCTACACCTTC.

This clone was picked up one time. The rearrangement uses TRBV7-9 and TRBJ1-2; 7 bases are shared with TRBD1. This CDR3 spans 12 amino acids. Germline CDR1 is SEHNR and CDR2 is FQNEAQ (reference sequence). Trimming took 11 bases from V and 8 from J; bases not matched to a gene: 11. In DNA form, the CDR3 reads TGTGCCGGGGAGGGGGCCAGGAGCGGCTACACCTTC. This sequence encodes CAGEGARSGYTF.

CDR3 amino acids: CASRVDRAKNIQYF. DNA of the CDR3: TGCGCCAGCAGGGTCGACAGGGCCAAAAACATTCAGTACTTC. This chain joins TRBV5-1 and TRBJ2-4; possibly TRBD1 for D (6 bases). The CDR3 runs to 14 residues. Germline CDR1 is SGHRS and CDR2 is YFSETQ. V lost 5 bases and J lost 1, with 10 bases in between.

The chain uses TRBV5-1 and TRBJ1-2, with 9 bases matching TRBD1. Germline lookup yields CDR1 SGHRS and CDR2 YFSETQ. The V gene end was trimmed by 6 bases and the J gene end by 4 bases; junction bases not matched to a gene: 7. The CDR3 is made up of 14 amino acids. CDR3 nucleotides: TGCGCCAGCACCCTGGGACAGGGAAGCTATGGCTACACCTTC. Protein: CASTLGQGSYGYTF.

The chain recombines TRBV6-2 or TRBV6-3 with TRBJ1-1; D is perhaps TRBD1 (6 bases). With 4 bases removed from V and 2 bases from J, the gap between germline ends came to 11 bases. The length of the CDR3 is 14 residues. The germline gives CDR1 MNHEY, CDR2 SVGEGT. This chain's CDR3 is CASSFGGINTEAFF. CDR3 DNA: TGTGCCAGCAGTTTTGGGGGCATTAACACTGAAGCTTTCTTT.

The CDR3, as DNA: TGTGCCAGCAGTAATGAGGGGGCAGATAGCAATCAGCCCCAGCATTTT. This translates into CASSNEGADSNQPQHF. This sequence joins TRBV5-4 and TRBJ1-5, with 7 bases matching TRBD1. Per germline, CDR1 SGHNT and CDR2 YYREEE (reference sequence). The CDR3 runs to 16 residues. J gave up 0 bases and V 5 bases, and 8 bases lay outside the gene matches.

The chain has TRBV4-1 and TRBJ2-5; 9 nucleotides agree with TRBD1. The CDR3 is made up of 16 amino acids. Per germline, CDR1 MGHRA and CDR2 YSYEKL. V gave up 0 bases and J gave up 5 bases; unmatched junction bases: 7. As DNA, the CDR3 is TGCGCCAGCAGCCAAGAAGGGACAGGGTCGGGGGAGACCCAGTACTTC. Translation gives CASSQEGTGSGETQYF.

The chain employs TRBV2 and TRBJ2-3; 9 bases map to TRBD2. Per the germline V gene, CDR1 is SNHLY and CDR2 is FYNNEI. The CDR3 is 15 amino acids. V shed 8 bases and J 2 bases; nucleotides not matched to a gene: 8. The chain's CDR3 is CASEGAGGDTDTQYF. The DNA of the CDR3 is TGTGCCAGCGAAGGAGCGGGGGGCGACACAGATACGCAGTATTTT.

This chain links TRBV7-6 with TRBJ1-1, with D possibly being TRBD1 (6 bases). CDR1 is SGHVS, CDR2 FNYEAQ, per germline. V lost 5 bases, J lost 3 bases, and 13 bases lay in between. This CDR3 is 14 amino acids long. CDR3 coding DNA: TGTGCCAGCAGCCCCCGGGGGGGGCACACTGAAGCTTTCTTT. It specifies CASSPRGGHTEAFF.

The chain links TRBV6-5 to TRBJ2-2; no reliable D call. CDR1 and CDR2 from the germline V gene are MNHEY and SVGAGI. The V end was cut by 3 bases, the J end by 1 base, with 6 bases between. The CDR3 is made up of 14 amino acids. CDR3: CASSYGGNTGELFF. CDR3 nucleotide sequence: TGTGCCAGCAGTTATGGCGGGAACACCGGGGAGCTGTTTTTT.

This clone was picked up one time. The gene calls are TRBV7-3 and TRBJ2-1; no reliable D call. Germline V gives CDR1 SGHTA, CDR2 FQGTGA. The CDR3 covers 13 residues. V gave up 3 bases and J gave up 5 bases, with 8 bases separating them. The CDR3 sequence: CASSLRRNNEQFF. Here the CDR3 DNA reads TGTGCCAGCAGCTTGAGGCGTAACAATGAGCAGTTCTTC.

The chain joins TRBV5-1 to TRBJ2-3; no reliable D call. V lost 1 base, J lost 3 bases, and 6 bases lay in between. The V gene's germline CDR1 is SGHRS and CDR2 YFSETQ. CDR3 length: 13 residues. The CDR3 loop is CASSLRRTDTQYF. DNA for the CDR3: TGCGCCAGCAGCTTGAGAAGGACAGATACGCAGTATTTT.